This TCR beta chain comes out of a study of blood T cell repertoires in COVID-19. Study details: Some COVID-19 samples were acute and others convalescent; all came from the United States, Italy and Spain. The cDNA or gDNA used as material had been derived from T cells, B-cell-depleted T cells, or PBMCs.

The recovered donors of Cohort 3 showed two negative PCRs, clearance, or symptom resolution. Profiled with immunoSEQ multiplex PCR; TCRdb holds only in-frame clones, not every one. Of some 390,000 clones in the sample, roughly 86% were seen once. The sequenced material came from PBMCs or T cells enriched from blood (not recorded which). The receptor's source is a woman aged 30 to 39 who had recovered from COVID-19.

CDR3 sequence (DNA): TGTGCCAGCTCACCACCGCCGGGTGGGTCCGAGCAGTACTTC. This translates into CASSPPPGGSEQYF. The chain is built from TRBV18 and TRBJ2-7; D remains ambiguous. V gave up 0 bases and J gave up 6 bases, with 12 bases separating them. Germline V gene data show CDR1 as KGHSH and CDR2 as LQKENI. This CDR3 region has 14 residues.